This T cell receptor beta chain derives from a study of blood T cell repertoires in COVID-19. Study context: Samples representing acute and convalescent COVID-19 were sourced from the United States, Italy and Spain.

Original processing notes: Quantification of nucleated cells was approximated via reference gene primer amplification. Only in-frame clones appear in the TCRdb table, and some are missing; sequencing was by immunoSEQ multiplex PCR. V, J and clone size are taken as reported in that table, and D and trimming were inferred from the DNA itself. The sample holds some 64,000 clones, roughly 88% seen once. Per the germline V gene, CDR1 is SGHTA and CDR2 is FQGNSA. This CDR3 has 14 amino acids. Trimming cost V 8 bases and J 0 bases; bases outside gene matches: 5. This sequence was found in a man aged 45-65 years with active COVID-19. This sequence joins TRBV7-2 and TRBJ2-3, with 7 bases lining up with TRBD2. The sequencing input was peripheral blood. The chain's CDR3 is CASLGGVSTDTQYF. DNA for the CDR3: TGTGCCAGCCTGGGGGGGGTGAGCACAGATACGCAGTATTTT. Together with reference TRBV7-2 and TRBJ2-3, the CDR3 gives the full variable domain: GAGVSQSPSNKVTEKGKDVELRCDPISGHTALYWYRQSLGQGLEFLIYFQGNSAPDKSGLPSDRFSAERTGGSVSTLTIQRTQQEDSAVYLCASLGGVSTDTQYFGPGTRLTVL.